Each of the 24 T cell receptor beta chains below was sequenced from the same sample in a study of blood T cell repertoires in COVID-19. The repertoire was sequenced with immunoSEQ multiplex PCR; TCRdb's copy has only in-frame clones and lacks some. The sample has approximately 140,000 clones, 86% seen once. The sequenced sample was peripheral blood. The receptors were gathered from a man aged 65 to 79 with acute or convalescent COVID-19.

Concerning this clone: The same CDR3 can be traced to other DNA sequences in this sample. The chain couples TRBV5-4 to TRBJ2-1; 9 nucleotides agree with TRBD2. The CDR3 covers 15 residues. CDR1 is SGHNT, CDR2 YYREEE, per germline (reference sequence). J was trimmed by 6 bases and V by 0 bases; bases with no gene match: 4. This chain's CDR3 is CASSLAGLAGNEQFF. The CDR3 coding sequence is TGTGCCAGCAGCTTGGCGGGACTAGCTGGCAATGAGCAGTTCTTC.

This sequence joins TRBV19 and TRBJ2-2, with TRBD1 as a possible D gene (6 bases). CDR1 is LNHDA, CDR2 SQIVND, per germline (reference sequence). The CDR3 length is 14 residues. Trimming shortened V by 7 bases and J by 0 bases, and 9 bases separated the two germline ends. The CDR3 DNA reads as TGTGCCAGTATCGGGACACCGAACACCGGGGAGCTGTTTTTT. The encoded protein is CASIGTPNTGELFF.

V usage is TRBV7-6 and J usage is TRBJ2-7, with 7 positions matching TRBD1. Trimming took 5 bases from V and 1 from J; bases not matched to a gene: 5. CDR1 is SGHVS, CDR2 FNYEAQ, per germline. The length of the CDR3 is 14 residues. CDR3 in DNA: TGTGCCAGCAGCCCGAGGGGGCCTTCCTACGAGCAGTACTTC. Its protein product is CASSPRGPSYEQYF.

V is TRBV7-2 and J is TRBJ2-7; D perhaps matches TRBD2 (5 bases). The germline CDR1 and CDR2 sequences are SGHTA and FQGNSA. The CDR3 is 17 residues long. V lost 0 bases and J 0 bases, leaving 15 bases between the germline ends. CDR3 region: CASSLAGQRHSSYEQYF. The DNA of the CDR3 is TGTGCCAGCAGCTTAGCCGGCCAGCGGCACAGCTCCTACGAGCAGTACTTC. Based on the CDR3 plus reference TRBV7-2 and TRBJ2-7, the full variable domain is GAGVSQSPSNKVTEKGKDVELRCDPISGHTALYWYRQSLGQGLEFLIYFQGNSAPDKSGLPSDRFSAERTGGSVSTLTIQRTQQEDSAVYLCASSLAGQRHSSYEQYFGPGTRLTVT.

CDR3 sequence reads: CASSYSRGFREKLFF. The CDR3 bases are TGTGCCAGCAGTTATTCCAGGGGTTTTAGGGAAAAACTGTTTTTT. The V and J genes are TRBV28 and TRBJ1-4; possibly TRBD1 for D (6 bases). The CDR3 is made up of 15 amino acids. Trimming shortened V by 4 bases and J by 8 bases, and 17 bases separated the two germline ends. Germline values: CDR1 MDHEN, CDR2 SYDVKM.

The genes are TRBV27 and TRBJ1-4; TRBD1 aligns across 7 bases. CDR3 size: 16 residues. V was pared by 6 bases and J by 0 bases, with 7 bases of the junction left unmatched. Per the germline V gene, CDR1 is MNHEY and CDR2 is SMNVEV (reference sequence). This CDR3 is CASRAYRGPTNEKLFF. The CDR3 DNA follows: TGTGCCAGCAGAGCCTACAGGGGACCAACTAATGAAAAACTGTTTTTT.

The chain is built from TRBV24-1 and TRBJ1-1, with TRBD1 as a possible D gene (5 bases). This CDR3 is 12 amino acids long. V lost 7 bases to trimming and J lost 4 bases, with 9 bases between them. Germline CDR1 KGHDR, CDR2 SFDVKD. The CDR3 reads CATRGQGTEAFF. In nucleotides, the CDR3 is TGTGCCACCAGGGGGCAGGGCACTGAAGCTTTCTTT.

The rearrangement uses TRBV30 and TRBJ1-4; 7 bases agree with TRBD1. CDR1 and CDR2 from the germline V gene are GTSNPN and SVGIG (reference sequence). The ends lost 2 bases at V and 0 bases at J; junction bases unmatched: 6. This CDR3 is 16 amino acids long. In nucleotides, the CDR3 is TGTGCCTGGAGTCCCGGGACAGCGACAACTAATGAAAAACTGTTTTTT. Amino acids: CAWSPGTATTNEKLFF.

The chain uses TRBV6-2 or TRBV6-3 and TRBJ2-7; D might be TRBD2 (6 bases). CDR3 length: 15 amino acids. V was trimmed by 5 bases and J by 2 bases, leaving 16 bases between them. Germline CDR1 and CDR2: MNHEY and SVGEGT. CDR3: CASSGGIEAAYEQYF. CDR3 sequence (DNA): TGTGCCAGCAGTGGGGGGATCGAGGCCGCCTACGAGCAGTACTTC.

The chain has TRBV18 and TRBJ2-1, with D possibly being TRBD2 (6 bases). CDR3 length equals 19 residues. V gave up 1 base and J gave up 7 bases, with 26 bases separating them. The germline CDR1 and CDR2 sequences are KGHSH and LQKENI. The CDR3 is CASSPRRDGPGRVWNEQFF. CDR3 DNA sequence: TGTGCCAGCTCACCACGGCGGGACGGCCCAGGCAGGGTTTGGAATGAGCAGTTCTTC.

CDR3 DNA sequence: TGTGCCACCGGACAGGGAGCGGGAGAGACCCAGTACTTC. It yields the protein CATGQGAGETQYF. The V gene is TRBV24-1, the J gene TRBJ2-5, with 8 positions matching TRBD1. Germline V gene data show CDR1 as KGHDR and CDR2 as SFDVKD. The V gene end was trimmed by 9 bases and the J gene end by 4 bases; junction bases not matched to a gene: 6. CDR3 size: 13 residues.

The J gene is TRBJ2-2, the V gene TRBV28; 9 nucleotides line up with TRBD1. The germline V gene has CDR1 MDHEN and CDR2 SYDVKM. The V gene end was trimmed by 6 bases and the J gene end by 2 bases; junction bases not matched to a gene: 4. The CDR3 loop spans 15 amino acids. The CDR3 sequence is CASSPDRGNTGELFF. The CDR3 nucleotides read TGTGCCAGCAGCCCGGACAGGGGAAACACCGGGGAGCTGTTTTTT. Full variable domain (outside the CDR3, taken from reference TRBV28 and TRBJ2-2): DVKVTQSSRYLVKRTGEKVFLECVQDMDHENMFWYRQDPGLGLRLIYFSYDVKMKEKGDIPEGYSVSREKKERFSLILESASTNQTSMYLCASSPDRGNTGELFFGEGSRLTVL.

The chain is built from TRBV10-3 and TRBJ2-2, with 10 positions matching TRBD2. The CDR3 has 15 amino acids. J lost 5 bases, V lost 8 bases, and 8 bases had no gene match. Germline loops: CDR1 ENHRY, CDR2 SYGVKD. CDR3 sequence (DNA): TGTGCCATCGGGTTAGCGGGGGGTCGGACCGGGGAGCTGTTTTTT. This gives the protein CAIGLAGGRTGELFF.

V is TRBV24-1 and J is TRBJ2-7; unclear D gene. The germline gives CDR1 KGHDR, CDR2 SFDVKD. V was cut by 4 bases and J by 0 bases, with 6 bases left in between. The CDR3 runs to 13 residues. The CDR3 coding sequence is TGTGCCACCAGTGAAACTGCCTCCTACGAGCAGTACTTC. Translation gives CATSETASYEQYF.

This chain joins TRBV5-1 and TRBJ1-3; D perhaps matches TRBD1 (5 bases). V was cut by 4 bases and J by 0 bases, with 8 bases left in between. The CDR3 covers 14 residues. From germline, CDR1 is SGHRS and CDR2 YFSETQ. CDR3 nucleotide sequence: TGCGCCAGCAGCCCAGGACACTCTGGAAACACCATATATTTT. Its protein product is CASSPGHSGNTIYF.

The V and J genes are TRBV19 and TRBJ2-1; D perhaps matches TRBD1 (6 bases). V was pared by 6 bases and J by 1 base, with 13 bases between. Looked up from germline, CDR1 is LNHDA and CDR2 is SQIVND (reference sequence). The length of the CDR3 is 15 residues. This CDR3 is CASSRGFQSYNEQFF. CDR3 in DNA: TGTGCCAGTAGCAGGGGTTTTCAATCCTACAATGAGCAGTTCTTC.

This clone appeared once. The CDR3 DNA sequence: TGTGCCAGCAGCTTAACGGGGGGAGCCGGATATGGCTACACCTTC. Its protein product is CASSLTGGAGYGYTF. This sequence joins TRBV7-2 and TRBJ1-2; D may be TRBD1 (5 bases). The germline V and J ends were trimmed by 2 bases and 5 bases, with 15 bases remaining between them. Germline CDR1 and CDR2: SGHTA and FQGNSA. This CDR3 has 15 residues.

This chain connects TRBV5-4 to TRBJ2-5; D uncertain. CDR1 is SGHNT and CDR2 is YYREEE in the germline V gene (reference sequence). This CDR3 is built from 14 residues. Deletions cut 0 bases from V and 2 bases from J, with 8 bases between. In nucleotides, the CDR3 is TGTGCCAGCAGCTTGGTGGGCTCTCAAGAGACCCAGTACTTC. It yields the protein CASSLVGSQETQYF.

The rearrangement joins TRBV9 to TRBJ2-5; tentatively, D is TRBD2 (6 bases). Germline values: CDR1 SGDLS, CDR2 YYNGEE. The CDR3 extends over 15 amino acids. V was shortened by 0 bases and J by 2 bases, with 11 bases between the two germline ends. CDR3 residues: CASSVAGLAQETQYF. In DNA, the CDR3 is TGTGCCAGCAGCGTAGCTGGTCTAGCGCAAGAGACCCAGTACTTC.

The gene calls are TRBV3-1 (or the pseudogene TRBV3-2) and TRBJ2-3; D is unresolved. This CDR3 comprises 15 residues. V lost 3 bases, J lost 0 bases, and 10 bases lay in between. Germline V gene data show CDR1 as LGHDT and CDR2 as YNNKEL (reference sequence). Here the CDR3 DNA reads TGTGCCAGCAGCCAGAGGTTTACTAGCACAGATACGCAGTATTTT. Protein: CASSQRFTSTDTQYF.

This clone was seen a handful of times. The chain employs TRBV7-8 and TRBJ2-7; 7 bases line up with TRBD1. The CDR3 sequence is 15 residues long. With 4 bases clipped from V and 0 bases from J, the junction kept 6 bases outside the gene matches. Per germline, CDR1 SGHVS and CDR2 FQNEAQ. The CDR3 bases are TGTGCCAGCAGCTCTATGGGACAGTTCTCCTACGAGCAGTACTTC. This codes for CASSSMGQFSYEQYF.

This clone was counted a few times. The rearrangement joins TRBV3-1 (or the pseudogene TRBV3-2) to TRBJ2-5; tentative D call: TRBD2 (6 bases). The CDR3 length is 17 residues. The V gene lost 3 bases and the J gene lost 2 bases, with 19 bases spanning the gap. Germline loops: CDR1 LGHDT, CDR2 YNNKEL (reference sequence). CDR3 region: CASSQTSAGTLQETQYF. The CDR3 region has the DNA TGTGCCAGCAGCCAGACGTCGGCAGGGACTCTGCAAGAGACCCAGTACTTC.

The V gene is TRBV15, the J gene TRBJ1-5; D unclear. Germline V gives CDR1 LNHNV, CDR2 YYDKDF (reference sequence). CDR3 size: 12 residues. V was cut by 0 bases and J by 5 bases, with 2 bases left in between. The CDR3: CATSRDYQPQHF. The CDR3 region has the DNA TGTGCCACCAGCAGAGACTATCAGCCCCAGCATTTT.

The rearrangement joins TRBV20-1 to TRBJ2-5, with TRBD2 identical over 8 bases. Germline V gene sequence: CDR1 DFQATT, CDR2 SNEGSKA (reference sequence). The CDR3 contains 15 residues. Germline trimming cut 3 bases from V and 2 bases from J; bases unmatched to any gene: 8. CDR3 coding DNA: TGCAGTGCTAGTATATCGGCTAGCGGGCAAGAGACCCAGTACTTC. Translation: CSASISASGQETQYF.